This T cell receptor beta chain was recovered during a study of T cells in Graves' hyperthyroidism and ophthalmopathy. This clonotype was picked up a small number of times. TCR beta CDR3 sequences were amplified from RNA transcripts. When the TCR CDR3 underwent first-round RT-PCR, the HTBI primer set was used. TCRdb re-analysed the multiplex PCR reads in MiXCR, keeping a single row per CDR3 protein. The data show hundreds of thousands of distinct CDR3 sequences, less than 20% seen once. V trimming: 6 bases; J trimming: 7 bases; junction bases outside the gene matches: 9. Germline V CDR1 and CDR2: LGHNA, YSLEER. CDR3 length: 15 amino acids. Researchers barred patients who had uncontrolled infection, other autoimmune disease, pregnancy or lactation.

Material: blood. The chain couples TRBV4-3 to TRBJ2-1; TRBD1 aligns across 10 bases. This receptor was taken from a woman under 30 with Graves' ophthalmopathy. The CDR3 sequence: CASSTPGQGKNEQFF. The DNA of the CDR3 is TGCGCCAGCAGTACACCGGGACAGGGGAAGAATGAGCAGTTCTTC.